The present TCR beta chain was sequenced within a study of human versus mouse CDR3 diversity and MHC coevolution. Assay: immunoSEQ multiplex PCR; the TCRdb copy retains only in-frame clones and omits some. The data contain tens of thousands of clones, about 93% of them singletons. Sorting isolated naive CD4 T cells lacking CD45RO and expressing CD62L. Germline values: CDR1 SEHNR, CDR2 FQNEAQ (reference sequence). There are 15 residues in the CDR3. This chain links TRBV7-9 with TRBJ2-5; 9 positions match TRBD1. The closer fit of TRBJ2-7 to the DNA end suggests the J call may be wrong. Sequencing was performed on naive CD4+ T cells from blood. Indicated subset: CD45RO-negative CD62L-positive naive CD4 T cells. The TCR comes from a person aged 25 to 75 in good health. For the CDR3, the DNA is TGTGCCAGCAGCCTCCGGGACAGGGACTCCTACGAGCAGTACTTC. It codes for CASSLRDRDSYEQYF.